The clone carrying this T cell receptor beta chain was recorded only once. The data were taken from a study of T cells in tuberculosis. This CDR3 has 13 amino acids. The V end was cut by 3 bases, the J end by 2 bases, with 8 bases between. Per germline, CDR1 MNHNS and CDR2 SASEGT. Measured with immunoSEQ multiplex PCR; TCRdb has only the in-frame clones, and not every one. Of some 34,000 clones detected, around 93% appear once; the ten largest clones hold 6.5% to 9.5%. The sequence was obtained from a donor aged 10-29 years with latent tuberculosis or without tuberculosis infection. Some clones in this sample may be carry-over from other donors' samples. Sequencing was carried out using PBMCs. The V and J genes are TRBV6-1 and TRBJ2-7, with D unclear. The CDR3 protein is CASSDGRTYEQYF. The CDR3 DNA follows: TGTGCCAGCAGTGATGGCAGGACCTACGAGCAGTACTTC.